Described below is a single TCR beta chain sequence and its context. Its cognate antigen has yet to be identified. The entry originates in a study of synovial regulatory T cells in juvenile arthritis (dated by TCRdb to the mid-2010s). Study-wide context: Among sequenced patients, a few were therapy-naive, one received methotrexate plus infliximab, several received methotrexate, and one had no treatment information. Using matched patient samples, the researchers compared TCRbeta CDR3 repertoires across three groups: blood iaTreg cells, other blood Treg cells and synovial fluid Treg cells. Effector T cell subsets were also sequenced in this cohort for comparisons, but the Treg dataset alone covers only blood and synovial fluid Treg cells. TCR repertoire comparisons included Treg and Teff subsets from about a dozen JIA patients with active disease. Results and caveats for the whole study, not just this receptor: Lower TCR diversity was observed in blood iaTreg cells than in other blood Treg cells, consistent with antigen-driven expansion. iaTreg TCR repertoires were found to be largely private across patients and to partially overlap with synovial Teff and blood CPL repertoires. More CDR3 sequences were shared by synovial Treg cells with iaTreg cells than with other blood Treg cells, and a closer relation was confirmed by Chao-Jaccard similarity.

Library method: the immunoSEQ multiplex PCR assay. TCRbeta CDR3 sequencing was performed by Adaptive Biotechnologies. In the original analysis: To assess repertoire similarity, the researchers used the Chao-modified Jaccard index along with median clonotype overlap taken from 200 random subsamples at equal sample size. Similarity analyses were performed using either productive nucleotide sequences or in silico-translated amino acid sequences. Hierarchical clustering with single linkage and t-SNE based on Chao-modified Jaccard distances were used to compare repertoires. Repertoire diversity was measured with the Renyi index after sample size normalisation across a range of alpha values. Not all clones reach the TCRdb copy of this immuneACCESS table, which keeps in-frame sequences only. Checked studies attribute under half of the gap to unresolved V genes and leave the rest unexplained. Clonal size and the V and J genes are those of that table, whereas D and trimming came from the DNA. This sample's table has entries for more than 7,500 clones. Together, the top ten hold roughly 0.69% of the sample.

The donors for the TCR repertoire analysis were some 11 juvenile idiopathic arthritis patients with active disease who had not reached inactive disease, of whom 3 were polyarticular and 8 were oligoarticular. The TCR-sequenced patients had a median age of about 12 years (range roughly 2.1-22.9) and median disease duration of about 7 years (range 0.2-19.1). The samples used for TCR repertoire analysis were collected at two centres in Italy. Peripheral blood mononuclear cells were isolated by Histopaque-1077 density gradient and cryopreserved in roughly 90% FCS with roughly 10% DMSO. The CDR1 and CDR2 encoded by the germline V gene are SGHAT and FQNNGV. Reading from cysteine to phenylalanine, the CDR3 counts 12 amino acids. No DNA accompanies this entry.

Rearrangement joined TRBV11-2 to TRBJ2-5. The sequence came from a donor between 2 and 29 years old with juvenile idiopathic arthritis. Sample: Treg cells from blood. This sample's cell subset or site label indicates: remaining (HLA-DR-negative) circulating blood Treg cells. The CDR3 reads as follows: CASSLGQETQYF.